The T cell receptor (beta chain) described here comes from a study of CD8 T cells in Susac syndrome. The study's findings and limits: The study recognized that the number of individuals in its TCR sequencing and HLA analysis was relatively small.

Concerning this clonotype: The target antigen is unknown.

Relapsing-remitting disease, either stable or active, was present in the treatment-naive patients who were the multiple sclerosis controls. The RNA, roughly 0.5 to 1 ug, was put through reverse transcription using random hexamers. Amplification of TCR beta CDR3 was carried out by immunoSEQ multiplex PCR, which covered 54 Vbeta and 13 Jbeta segments. One entry per CDR3 protein, called by TCRdb with MiXCR from the immunoSEQ multiplex PCR reads. The repertoire holds tens of thousands of distinct CDR3 sequences, with about 91% as singletons. The CDR3 has 16 residues. Trimming removed 2 bases at V and 0 bases at J, with 11 bases between. CDR1 is MNHNS, CDR2 SASEGT, per germline.

The sequenced material came from CD8+ T cells from PBMCs. This clonotype was sampled from a human donor with multiple sclerosis. The chain is built from TRBV6-1 and TRBJ1-3; D uncertain. As DNA, the CDR3 is TGTGCCAGCAGTGAACACCGGGAGCGCTCTGGAAACACCATATATTTT. Its protein is CASSEHRERSGNTIYF.